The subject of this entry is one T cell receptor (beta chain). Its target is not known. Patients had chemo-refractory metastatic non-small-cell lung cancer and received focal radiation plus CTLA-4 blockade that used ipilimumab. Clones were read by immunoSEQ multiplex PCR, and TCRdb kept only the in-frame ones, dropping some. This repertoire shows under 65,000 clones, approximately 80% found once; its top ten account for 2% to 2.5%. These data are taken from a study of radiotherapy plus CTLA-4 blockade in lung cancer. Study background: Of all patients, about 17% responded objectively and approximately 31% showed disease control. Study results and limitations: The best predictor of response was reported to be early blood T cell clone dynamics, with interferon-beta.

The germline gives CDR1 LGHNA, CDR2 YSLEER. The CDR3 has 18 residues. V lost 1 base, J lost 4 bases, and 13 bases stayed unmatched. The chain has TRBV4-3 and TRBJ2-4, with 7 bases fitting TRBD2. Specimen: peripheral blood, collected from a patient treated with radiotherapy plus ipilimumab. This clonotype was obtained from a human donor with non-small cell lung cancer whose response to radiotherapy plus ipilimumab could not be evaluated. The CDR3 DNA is TGCGCCAGCAGCCAAGCTGGGGGGGGACTGGATACAAAAAACATTCAGTACTTC. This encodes CASSQAGGGLDTKNIQYF.